These 2 T cell receptor beta chains share one sample of origin, sequenced in a study of Graves' ophthalmopathy and Graves' hyperthyroidism. TCR beta CDR3 amplification used RNA transcripts. First-round RT-PCR with HTBI primers preceded a second-round multiplex PCR. From the multiplex PCR reads, TCRdb called clonotypes with MiXCR, one entry per CDR3 protein. The sample carries approximately 380,000 distinct CDR3 sequences, 21% recorded once. What was sequenced was peripheral blood. These receptors all stem from a woman under 30 with stable Graves' hyperthyroidism.

This clonotype appeared many times. The V gene is TRBV20-1, the J gene TRBJ2-7; D is ambiguous. Between the trimmed V and J ends, which lost 3 bases and 6 bases, there was a span of 12 bases. From germline, CDR1 is DFQATT and CDR2 SNEGSKA (reference sequence). This CDR3 region has 12 residues. CDR3 sequence: CSARTSGVEQYF. The CDR3 DNA follows: TGCAGTGCTAGGACATCAGGAGTCGAGCAGTACTTC.

A few counts support this clonotype. This chain connects TRBV7-2 to TRBJ1-1, with D possibly TRBD1 on 5 matching bases. This CDR3 spans 15 amino acids. Trimming stripped 3 bases from V and 1 base from J, with 12 bases between. CDR1 is SGHTA and CDR2 is FQGNSA in the germline V gene. This CDR3 reads CASSLWATGNTEAFF. CDR3 nucleotides: TGTGCCAGCAGCTTGTGGGCAACAGGGAACACTGAAGCTTTCTTT.